These T cell receptor beta chains were read from a single sample in a study of T cell responses to AZD1222 COVID-19 vaccine. Here immunoSEQ multiplex PCR was the method, and the copy in TCRdb shows in-frame clones only, minus some. The sample holds 110,000 or so clones, 88% seen once. The material was peripheral blood, obtained on day 0 of AZD1222 vaccination. These receptors originate from an adult in good health. The CDR3 runs from the conserved cysteine through the conserved F or W. Each record gives: V gene, D gene, J gene, clone size, CDR3 protein, CDR3 DNA. The D gene is left open where the match is weak. Part of the rows lack a size; the others show once, few, many or a class for expanded clones.

TRBV18	.	TRBJ2-7	.	CASSPGIDYEQYF	TGTGCCAGCTCACCAGGGATTGACTACGAGCAGTACTTC
TRBV19	.	TRBJ1-5	once	CASSIDTTGNQPQHF	TGTGCCAGTAGTATTGATACCACTGGCAATCAGCCCCAGCATTTT
TRBV3-1/TRBV3-2	.	TRBJ2-1	.	CASSQPPGTASYNEQFF	TGTGCCAGCAGCCAACCCCCCGGGACTGCCAGCTACAATGAGCAGTTCTTC
TRBV7-9	.	TRBJ1-1	few	CASSGGVADTEAFF	TGTGCCAGCAGCGGCGGGGTTGCGGACACTGAAGCTTTCTTT
TRBV6-1	.	TRBJ1-1	.	CASSEQGQAFF	TGTGCCAGCAGTGAACAGGGCCAAGCTTTCTTT
TRBV15	.	TRBJ1-3	.	CATGASGNTIYF	TGTGCCACCGGGGCCTCTGGAAACACCATATATTTT
TRBV7-7	.	TRBJ2-2	.	CASSLGRGYTGELFF	TGTGCCAGCAGCTTGGGCAGGGGATACACCGGGGAGCTGTTTTTT
TRBV9	.	TRBJ1-4	.	CASSRNPGRGEKLFF	TGTGCCAGCAGCCGGAATCCGGGCAGGGGTGAAAAACTGTTTTTT
TRBV2	.	TRBJ2-2	.	CASSYTGELFF	TGTGCCAGCAGTTATACCGGGGAGCTGTTTTTT
TRBV16	.	TRBJ2-1	few	CASSQEGFNEQFF	TGTGCCAGCAGCCAGGAGGGTTTCAATGAGCAGTTCTTC
TRBV11-2	.	TRBJ2-3	.	CASSKDPEWDTQYF	TGTGCCAGCAGCAAGGACCCCGAATGGGATACGCAGTATTTT
TRBV7-2	.	TRBJ2-7	.	CASSPRRDKFSYEQYF	TGTGCCAGCAGCCCCCGCCGGGACAAGTTCTCCTACGAGCAGTACTTC
TRBV28	TRBD2	TRBJ2-1	.	CASRDPGLAGTRPFF	TGTGCCAGCAGAGACCCGGGACTAGCGGGAACCCGACCGTTCTTC
TRBV6-2/TRBV6-3	.	TRBJ2-7	.	CASSDTVYEQYF	TGTGCCAGCAGTGACACGGTCTACGAGCAGTACTTC